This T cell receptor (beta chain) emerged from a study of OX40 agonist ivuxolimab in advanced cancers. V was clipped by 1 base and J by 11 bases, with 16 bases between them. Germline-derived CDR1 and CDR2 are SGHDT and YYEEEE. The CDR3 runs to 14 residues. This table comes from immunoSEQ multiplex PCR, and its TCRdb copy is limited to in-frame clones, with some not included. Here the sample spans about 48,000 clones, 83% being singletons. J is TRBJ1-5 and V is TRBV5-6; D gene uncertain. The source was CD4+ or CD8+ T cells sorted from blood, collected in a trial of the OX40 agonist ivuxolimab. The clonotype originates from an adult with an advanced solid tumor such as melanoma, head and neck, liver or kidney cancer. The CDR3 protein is CASSLSGGSVSQHF. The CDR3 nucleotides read TGTGCCAGCAGCTTGAGTGGAGGGTCTGTGTCCCAGCATTTT. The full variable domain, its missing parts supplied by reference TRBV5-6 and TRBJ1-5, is DAGVTQSPTHLIKTRGQQVTLRCSPKSGHDTVSWYQQALGQGPQFIFQYYEEEERQRGNFPDRFSGHQFPNYSSELNVNALLLGDSALYLCASSLSGGSVSQHFGDGTRLSIL.